This record looks at one TCR beta chain sequence and its context. The data derive from a study of blood T cell repertoires in COVID-19. CDR1 is SGHTA, CDR2 FQGNSA, per germline. V lost 2 bases, J lost 9 bases, and 7 bases lay in between. The CDR3 sequence is 11 residues long. How the authors handled the data: Researchers report that nucleated cell counts were estimated from reference gene primer amplification. The table came from immunoSEQ multiplex PCR; TCRdb's copy has only in-frame clones and leaves some out. V, J and clone size are those of that table, while D and trimming were read from the DNA. The sample lists 130,000 or so clones, approximately 85% occurring once.

The receptor was isolated from a human donor in a cohort sampled during active COVID-19. J is TRBJ1-2 and V is TRBV7-2, with D unclear. The source material was peripheral blood. The CDR3 DNA is TGTGCCAGCAGCTTATACACTAGCTACACCTTC. Encoded protein: CASSLYTSYTF.